The 13 T cell receptor beta chains in this list originate from one sample, sequenced in a study of cytomegalovirus exposure and HLA in healthy donors. PCR used 60 Vbeta primers and 13 Jbeta primers. Sequenced by immunoSEQ multiplex PCR; TCRdb stores in-frame clones only, minus some. The sample comprises under 200,000 clones, 80% to 90% of which are singletons, and about 7.7% rests with the top ten. Sequencing was done on a sample of PBMCs. The receptors here all came from a woman aged 25 to 39 in good health and CMV-seropositive.

The chain combines TRBV5-1 with TRBJ2-2; possibly TRBD1 for D (6 bases). From germline, CDR1 is SGHRS and CDR2 YFSETQ. This CDR3 spans 14 amino acids. Trimming removed 3 bases from V and 6 bases from J, with 12 bases in between. The CDR3 sequence is CASSWGEGAGELFF. For the CDR3, the DNA is TGCGCCAGCAGCTGGGGCGAGGGGGCCGGGGAGCTGTTTTTT.

This clone is a singleton in its sample. This chain uses TRBV28 with TRBJ1-3, with TRBD1 as a possible D gene (6 bases). The CDR3 length is 17 residues. With 3 bases removed from V and 4 bases from J, the gap between germline ends came to 19 bases. Germline-derived CDR1 and CDR2 are MDHEN and SYDVKM. In DNA, the CDR3 is TGTGCCAGCAGTTTGCAGAGAGGGGACGGACAGGGAAACACCATATATTTT. Its translation is CASSLQRGDGQGNTIYF.

V usage is TRBV27 and J usage is TRBJ2-7; D is perhaps TRBD2 (7 bases). V was cut by 2 bases and J by 6 bases, with 14 bases left in between. Germline loops: CDR1 MNHEY, CDR2 SMNVEV (reference sequence). The CDR3 runs to 14 residues. The DNA for the CDR3 is TGTGCCAGCAGTTTAGGGGGGGCCATTCGCGAGCAGTACTTC. Translating gives CASSLGGAIREQYF.

This clone was observed a few times. The CDR3 coding sequence is TGTGCCAGCAGCTTAAAACTTAGCGGGGAAGAGACCCAGTACTTC. This translates into CASSLKLSGEETQYF. The chain employs TRBV5-4 and TRBJ2-5; 8 bases are a match to TRBD2. Germline trimming cut 2 bases from V and 3 bases from J; bases unmatched to any gene: 6. Germline V gene sequence: CDR1 SGHNT, CDR2 YYREEE (reference sequence). CDR3 length: 15 amino acids.

The V gene is TRBV7-6, the J gene TRBJ1-1; D call uncertain. Germline CDR1 SGHVS, CDR2 FNYEAQ. The CDR3 spans 14 residues. V was cut by 1 base and J by 4 bases, with 10 bases left in between. The DNA for the CDR3 is TGTGCCAGCAGCTTAGGCTTACTAAGCACTGAAGCTTTCTTT. It codes for CASSLGLLSTEAFF. The full variable domain, with the rest looked up from reference TRBV7-6 and TRBJ1-1, is GAGVSQSPRYKVTKRGQDVALRCDPISGHVSLYWYRQALGQGPEFLTYFNYEAQQDKSGLPNDRFSAERPEGSISTLTIQRTEQRDSAMYRCASSLGLLSTEAFFGQGTRLTVV.

This chain links TRBV4-3 with TRBJ1-2; TRBD1 matches at 8 bases. After removal of 1 base from V and 4 bases from J, the junction contained 5 bases not matched to a gene. The CDR3 sequence is 15 residues long. Germline V gene lookup returns CDR1 LGHNA and CDR2 YSLEER. The CDR3, as DNA: TGCGCCAGCAGCCAAGTCTCCGGGACAGGCTATGGCTACACCTTC. Its protein is CASSQVSGTGYGYTF.

The chain combines TRBV9 with TRBJ1-3, with 9 bases lining up with TRBD1. Germline V gene sequence: CDR1 SGDLS, CDR2 YYNGEE. The V and J ends lost 3 bases and 0 bases, in that order; junction bases with no gene match: 10. CDR3 length: 18 residues. The CDR3 DNA reads TGTGCCAGCAGCGCACCGGGACAGGGAGGTCTCTCTGGAAACACCATATATTTT. It is translated as CASSAPGQGGLSGNTIYF.

V and J are TRBV2 and TRBJ1-1, with a tentative D call TRBD1 (6 bases). CDR3 size: 15 residues. Germline values: CDR1 SNHLY, CDR2 FYNNEI. Trimming removed 5 bases at V and 4 bases at J, with 17 bases between. DNA for the CDR3: TGTGCCAGCAGTCTATACAGGGCTGGAGGCACTGAAGCTTTCTTT. Protein sequence: CASSLYRAGGTEAFF. The complete variable domain, with remaining parts taken from reference TRBV2 and TRBJ1-1, reads EPEVTQTPSHQVTQMGQEVILRCVPISNHLYFYWYRQILGQKVEFLVSFYNNEISEKSEIFDDQFSVERPDGSNFTLKIRSTKLEDSAMYFCASSLYRAGGTEAFFGQGTRLTVV.

This chain joins TRBV27 and TRBJ1-2; possible D gene TRBD1, 5 bases. The CDR3 extends over 14 amino acids. V lost 4 bases, J lost 2 bases, and 11 bases lay in between. Looked up from germline, CDR1 is MNHEY and CDR2 is SMNVEV (reference sequence). The CDR3 DNA reads TGTGCCAGCAGTTATGGGGGGAGCAACTATGGCTACACCTTC. Translation gives CASSYGGSNYGYTF.

This clone was picked up one time. J is TRBJ1-2 and V is TRBV7-6, with D uncertain. Germline-derived CDR1 and CDR2 are SGHVS and FNYEAQ. V lost 1 base and J lost 3, with 6 bases in between. This CDR3 has 13 amino acids. CDR3 amino acids: CASSLEVDYGYTF. CDR3 coding DNA: TGTGCCAGCAGCTTAGAAGTAGACTATGGCTACACCTTC.

This clone turned up a few times. This chain connects TRBV15 to TRBJ1-5, with D possibly TRBD1 on 5 matching bases. V was pared by 4 bases and J by 0 bases, with 16 bases between. CDR3 length: 17 residues. Germline V CDR1 and CDR2: LNHNV, YYDKDF (reference sequence). CDR3 sequence: CATSIERQTYSNQPQHF. The CDR3 coding sequence is TGTGCCACCAGCATTGAAAGACAGACTTATAGCAATCAGCCCCAGCATTTT.

The chain joins TRBV6-4 to TRBJ2-1, with a possible D match to TRBD1 (6 bases). CDR1 is MRHNA, CDR2 SNTAGT, per germline. Trimming shortened V by 7 bases and J by 4 bases, and 17 bases separated the two germline ends. The CDR3 runs to 15 residues. This chain's CDR3 is CASTPGVGGYNEQFF. CDR3 in DNA: TGTGCCAGCACCCCAGGGGTAGGGGGTTACAATGAGCAGTTCTTC.

This rearrangement joins TRBV5-4 to TRBJ1-1; D gene unclear. V gave up 5 bases and J gave up 3 bases, with 11 bases separating them. Per germline, CDR1 SGHNT and CDR2 YYREEE (reference sequence). The CDR3 covers 13 residues. CDR3 loop: CASRRPGYTEAFF. The CDR3 DNA is TGTGCCAGCAGGCGCCCGGGGTACACTGAAGCTTTCTTT.